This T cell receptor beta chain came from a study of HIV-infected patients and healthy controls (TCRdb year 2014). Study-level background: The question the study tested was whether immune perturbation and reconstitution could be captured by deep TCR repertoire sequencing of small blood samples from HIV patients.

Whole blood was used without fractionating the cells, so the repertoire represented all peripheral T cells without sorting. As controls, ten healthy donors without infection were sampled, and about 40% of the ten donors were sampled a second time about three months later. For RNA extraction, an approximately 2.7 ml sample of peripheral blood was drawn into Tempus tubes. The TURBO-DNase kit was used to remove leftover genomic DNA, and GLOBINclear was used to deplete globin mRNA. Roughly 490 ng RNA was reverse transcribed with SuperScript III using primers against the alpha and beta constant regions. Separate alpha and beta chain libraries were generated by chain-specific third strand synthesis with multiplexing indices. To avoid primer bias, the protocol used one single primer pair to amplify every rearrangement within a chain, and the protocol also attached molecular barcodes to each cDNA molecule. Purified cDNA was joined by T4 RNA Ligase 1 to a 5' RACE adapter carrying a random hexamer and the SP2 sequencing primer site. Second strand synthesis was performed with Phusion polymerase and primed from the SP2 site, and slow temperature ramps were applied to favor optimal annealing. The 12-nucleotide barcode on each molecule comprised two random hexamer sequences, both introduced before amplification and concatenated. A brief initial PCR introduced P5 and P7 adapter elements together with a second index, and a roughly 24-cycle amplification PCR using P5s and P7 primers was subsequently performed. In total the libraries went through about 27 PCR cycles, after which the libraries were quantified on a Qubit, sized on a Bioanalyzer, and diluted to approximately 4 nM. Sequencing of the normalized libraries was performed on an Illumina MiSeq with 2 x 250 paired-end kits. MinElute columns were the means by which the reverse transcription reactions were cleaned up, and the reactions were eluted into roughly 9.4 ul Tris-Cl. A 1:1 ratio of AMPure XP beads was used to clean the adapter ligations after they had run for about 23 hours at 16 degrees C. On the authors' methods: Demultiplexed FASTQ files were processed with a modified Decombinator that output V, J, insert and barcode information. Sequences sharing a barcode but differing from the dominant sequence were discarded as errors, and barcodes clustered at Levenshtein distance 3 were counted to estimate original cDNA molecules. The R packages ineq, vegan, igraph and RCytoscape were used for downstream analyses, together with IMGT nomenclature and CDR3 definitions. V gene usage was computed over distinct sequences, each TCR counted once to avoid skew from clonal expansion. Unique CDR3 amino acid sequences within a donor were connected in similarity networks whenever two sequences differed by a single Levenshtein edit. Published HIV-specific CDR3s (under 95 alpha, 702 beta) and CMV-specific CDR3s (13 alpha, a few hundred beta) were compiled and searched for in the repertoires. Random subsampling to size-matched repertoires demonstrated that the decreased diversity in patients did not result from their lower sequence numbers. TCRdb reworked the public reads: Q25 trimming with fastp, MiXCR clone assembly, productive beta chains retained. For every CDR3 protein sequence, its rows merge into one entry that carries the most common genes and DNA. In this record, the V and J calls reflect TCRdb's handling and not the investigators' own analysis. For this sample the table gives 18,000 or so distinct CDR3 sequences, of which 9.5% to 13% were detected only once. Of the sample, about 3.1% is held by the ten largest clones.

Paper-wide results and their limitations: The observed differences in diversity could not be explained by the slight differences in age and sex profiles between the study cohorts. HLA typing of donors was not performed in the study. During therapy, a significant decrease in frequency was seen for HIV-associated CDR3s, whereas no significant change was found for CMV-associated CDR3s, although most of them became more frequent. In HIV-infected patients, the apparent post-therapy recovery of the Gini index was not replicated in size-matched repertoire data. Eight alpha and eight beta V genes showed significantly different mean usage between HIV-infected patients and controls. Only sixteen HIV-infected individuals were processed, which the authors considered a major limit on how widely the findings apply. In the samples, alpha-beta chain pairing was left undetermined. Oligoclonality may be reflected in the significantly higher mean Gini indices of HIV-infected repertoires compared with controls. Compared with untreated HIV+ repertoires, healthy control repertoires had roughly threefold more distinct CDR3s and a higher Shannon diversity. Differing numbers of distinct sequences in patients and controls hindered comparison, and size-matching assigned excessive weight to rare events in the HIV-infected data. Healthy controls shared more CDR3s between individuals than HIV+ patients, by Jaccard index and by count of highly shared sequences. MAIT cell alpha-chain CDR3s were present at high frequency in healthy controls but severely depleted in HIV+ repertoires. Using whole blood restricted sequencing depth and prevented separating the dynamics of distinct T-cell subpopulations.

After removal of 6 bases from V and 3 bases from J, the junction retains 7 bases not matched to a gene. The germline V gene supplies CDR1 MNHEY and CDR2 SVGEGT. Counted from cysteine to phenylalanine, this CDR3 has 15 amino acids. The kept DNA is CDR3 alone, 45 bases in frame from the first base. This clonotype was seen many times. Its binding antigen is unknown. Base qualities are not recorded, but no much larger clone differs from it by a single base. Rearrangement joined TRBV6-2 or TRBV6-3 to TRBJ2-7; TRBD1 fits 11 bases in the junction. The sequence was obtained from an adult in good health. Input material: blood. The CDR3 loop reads CASSPPGQGDYEQYF. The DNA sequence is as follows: TGTGCCAGCAGCCCACCGGGACAGGGGGACTACGAGCAGTACTTC.